These 29 T cell receptor beta chains originate from one sample sequenced in a study of OX40 agonist ivuxolimab in advanced cancers. Libraries were prepared by immunoSEQ multiplex PCR; TCRdb keeps only in-frame clonotypes and omits some of them. The table shows roughly 62,000 clones, with roughly 85% occurring only once. The sequenced sample was CD4+ or CD8+ T cells sorted from blood, obtained in a trial of the OX40 agonist ivuxolimab. The origin of the receptors is an adult with an advanced solid tumor such as melanoma, head and neck, liver or kidney cancer.

The chain uses TRBV7-2 and TRBJ2-7; D ambiguous. Germline V gives CDR1 SGHTA, CDR2 FQGNSA. This CDR3 is built from 14 residues. With 3 bases removed from V and 3 bases from J, the gap between germline ends came to 12 bases. CDR3 nucleotides: TGTGCCAGCAGCTTCCTAGGGCCGAACTACGAGCAGTACTTC. Encoded protein: CASSFLGPNYEQYF.

This clone was observed a single time. The rearrangement links TRBV7-6 to TRBJ2-7; D is perhaps TRBD1 (6 bases). The CDR3 extends over 15 amino acids. Germline CDR1 SGHVS, CDR2 FNYEAQ. V was clipped by 2 bases and J by 2 bases, with 13 bases between them. The CDR3 region is CASSLRSDRTYEQYF. In DNA form, the CDR3 reads TGTGCCAGCAGCTTAAGGTCGGACAGAACCTACGAGCAGTACTTC.

The chain joins TRBV5-4 to TRBJ2-3, with 11 bases that match TRBD2. The germline gives CDR1 SGHNT, CDR2 YYREEE (reference sequence). The CDR3 extends over 13 amino acids. V lost 5 bases and J lost 9; bases outside the gene matches: 5. CDR3 coding DNA: TGTGCCAGCAGAACACTAGCGGGAGAAACGCAGTATTTT. Residues: CASRTLAGETQYF.

The chain combines TRBV19 with TRBJ2-6, with a tentative D call TRBD2 (7 bases). The CDR3 has 17 residues. Germline V gene data show CDR1 as LNHDA and CDR2 as SQIVND (reference sequence). Between the trimmed V and J ends, which lost 6 bases and 0 bases, there was a span of 15 bases. Here the CDR3 reads CASRGRGAHSGANVLTF. CDR3 nucleotides: TGTGCCAGTAGGGGGAGGGGGGCCCACTCTGGGGCCAACGTCCTGACTTTC.

The chain links TRBV11-3 to TRBJ2-7, with unresolved D. V was trimmed by 5 bases and J by 9 bases, leaving 20 bases between them. The CDR3 extends over 14 amino acids. Germline V gives CDR1 SGHNT, CDR2 YENEEA. As DNA, the CDR3 is TGTGCCAGCAGCACTTCGGGCCAAGCTTCAGGGCAGTACTTC. The encoded protein is CASSTSGQASGQYF.

The genes are TRBV30 and TRBJ1-6; D possibly corresponds to TRBD1 (5 bases). This CDR3 spans 13 amino acids. CDR1 GTSNPN and CDR2 SVGIG come from the germline V gene (reference sequence). The CDR3 protein is CGLRGTYNSPLHF. DNA of the CDR3: TGTGGGCTCCGGGGGACCTATAATTCACCCCTCCACTTT.

The chain is built from TRBV9 and TRBJ2-7; TRBD2 matches at 8 bases. The V and J ends lost 3 bases and 3 bases, in that order; junction bases with no gene match: 14. CDR1 SGDLS and CDR2 YYNGEE come from the germline V gene. This CDR3 region has 17 residues. CDR3 DNA: TGTGCCAGCAGCGGGGGCCTGGGGACTAGGGGTCTCTACGAGCAGTACTTC. It translates to CASSGGLGTRGLYEQYF.

The chain couples TRBV7-6 to TRBJ2-5; no firm D call. The CDR3 consists of 14 residues. Germline loops: CDR1 SGHVS, CDR2 FNYEAQ. Trimming removed 4 bases at V and 3 bases at J, with 12 bases between. CDR3: CASSSWSGKETQYF. CDR3 DNA sequence: TGTGCCAGCAGCTCATGGTCCGGCAAAGAGACCCAGTACTTC.

The V gene is TRBV19, the J gene TRBJ1-5, with D unclear. The CDR3 length is 15 residues. Germline CDR1 is LNHDA and CDR2 is SQIVND (reference sequence). V was cut by 1 base and J by 2 bases, with 9 bases left in between. The CDR3 spells CASSIGTVGNQPQHF. The CDR3 nucleotides are TGTGCCAGTAGTATAGGAACAGTTGGCAATCAGCCCCAGCATTTT.

The chain couples TRBV9 to TRBJ2-5; tentative D call: TRBD2 (6 bases). The ends were cut back, 0 bases at V and 2 bases at J, with 11 bases in the middle. Germline CDR1 is SGDLS and CDR2 is YYNGEE. The CDR3 covers 15 residues. The CDR3 DNA sequence: TGTGCCAGCAGCGTAGAGCCCGGGACTCAAGAGACCCAGTACTTC. Protein product: CASSVEPGTQETQYF.

The chain has TRBV7-9 and TRBJ1-1; D is unresolved. The germline V gene has CDR1 SEHNR and CDR2 FQNEAQ (reference sequence). This CDR3 is 13 amino acids long. V was trimmed by 4 bases and J by 0 bases, leaving 6 bases between them. CDR3 in amino acids: CASSSPVNTEAFF. The CDR3 DNA reads TGTGCCAGCAGCTCCCCAGTGAACACTGAAGCTTTCTTT.

The chain uses TRBV28 and TRBJ1-1; 7 positions agree with TRBD1. Germline V CDR1 and CDR2: MDHEN, SYDVKM. V shed 5 bases and J 9 bases; nucleotides not matched to a gene: 9. CDR3 length: 13 amino acids. The CDR3 region has the DNA TGTGCCAGCAGTACAGGGGCCGTTAGACAAGCTTTCTTT. Translation gives CASSTGAVRQAFF.

The chain uses TRBV7-9 and TRBJ2-1; 7 bases match TRBD1. The junction had 12 bases not matched to a gene; V was cut back by 6 bases and J by 4 bases. The germline V gene encodes CDR1 SEHNR and CDR2 FQNEAQ (reference sequence). The CDR3 consists of 16 residues. The CDR3 DNA sequence: TGTGCCAGCAGTTCGACCGGGACAGAGAGATACAATGAGCAGTTCTTC. Protein sequence: CASSSTGTERYNEQFF.

The CDR3 is CASSQASGTDGEKLFF. DNA for the CDR3: TGTGCCAGCAGCCAAGCGTCCGGGACAGATGGGGAAAAACTGTTTTTT. This rearrangement joins TRBV4-2 to TRBJ1-4; TRBD1 matches at 7 bases. The germline CDR1 and CDR2 sequences are LGHNA and YNFKEQ. CDR3 length: 16 amino acids. The V gene end was trimmed by 1 base and the J gene end by 8 bases; junction bases not matched to a gene: 10.

This clone has just one count. The genes are TRBV10-2 and TRBJ2-5; D gene ambiguous. CDR1 is WSHSY and CDR2 is SAAADI in the germline V gene. The germline V and J ends were trimmed by 0 bases and 2 bases, with 10 bases remaining between them. The CDR3 runs 15 residues. The CDR3 region has the DNA TGCGCCAGCAGTGAGTCTGGGTGGCCACAAGAGACCCAGTACTTC. Translating it yields CASSESGWPQETQYF.

This clone has only one observation. The chain recombines TRBV7-8 with TRBJ2-1; tentative D call: TRBD1 (5 bases). V lost 3 bases, J lost 4 bases, and 19 bases lay in between. The CDR3 extends over 17 amino acids. CDR1 is SGHVS, CDR2 FQNEAQ, per germline. As DNA, the CDR3 is TGTGCCAGCAGCTTTGATTCTTTGACAGACCTGTACAATGAGCAGTTCTTC. This codes for CASSFDSLTDLYNEQFF.

The CDR3 DNA reads TGTGCCAGCAGCTTAGGGGCCAGGATTGGGCAGGAGCAGTACTTC. It is translated as CASSLGARIGQEQYF. The chain is built from TRBV7-2 and TRBJ2-7; D unclear. This CDR3 has 15 amino acids. CDR1 and CDR2 (germline): SGHTA, FQGNSA. Deletions cut 1 base from V and 7 bases from J, with 17 bases between.

V is TRBV30 and J is TRBJ2-3; D gene uncertain. The CDR3 runs to 11 residues. The germline V gene encodes CDR1 GTSNPN and CDR2 SVGIG (reference sequence). V gave up 2 bases and J gave up 11 bases, with 11 bases separating them. Written as DNA, the CDR3 is TGTGCCTGGAGTACCCAAAGGGAGCAGTATTTT. The encoded protein is CAWSTQREQYF. Supplemented by reference TRBV30 and TRBJ2-3, the full variable domain reads SQTIHQWPATLVQPVGSPLSLECTVEGTSNPNLYWYRQAAGRGLQLLFYSVGIGQISSEVPQNLSASRPQDRQFILSSKKLLLSDSGFYLCAWSTQREQYFGPGTRLTVL.

The chain is built from TRBV11-2 and TRBJ2-4, with D uncertain. Trimming removed 5 bases from V and 1 base from J, with 18 bases in between. CDR3 length: 17 amino acids. Germline V lookup: CDR1 SGHAT, CDR2 FQNNGV. The CDR3 region is CASSTPGAQGAKNIQYF. The CDR3 region has the DNA TGTGCCAGCAGCACCCCAGGAGCCCAAGGGGCCAAAAACATTCAGTACTTC. Supplemented by reference TRBV11-2 and TRBJ2-4, the full variable domain reads EAGVAQSPRYKIIEKRQSVAFWCNPISGHATLYWYQQILGQGPKLLIQFQNNGVVDDSQLPKDRFSAERLKGVDSTLKIQPAKLEDSAVYLCASSTPGAQGAKNIQYFGAGTRLSVL.

The chain combines TRBV12-5 with TRBJ2-6; possibly TRBD1 for D (5 bases). CDR3 length: 15 amino acids. Trimming stripped 7 bases from V and 2 bases from J, with 12 bases between. Germline V gives CDR1 LGHNT, CDR2 FRNRAP. For the CDR3, the DNA is TGTGCTAGTGCCCTGGGGCAGCCTGGGGCCAACGTCCTGACTTTC. Translating gives CASALGQPGANVLTF.

The rearrangement links TRBV5-4 to TRBJ2-1, with 11 bases matching TRBD2. From germline, CDR1 is SGHNT and CDR2 YYREEE (reference sequence). V shed 4 bases, J shed 9 bases, and the junction held 15 bases outside the gene matches. The CDR3 spans 17 residues. CDR3 bases: TGTGCCAGCAGCCTCAAAGGGGGTCTAGCGGGAGGCGGTGAGCAGTTCTTC. As protein: CASSLKGGLAGGGEQFF.

V and J are TRBV5-1 and TRBJ2-3, with D unclear. Germline loops: CDR1 SGHRS, CDR2 YFSETQ. The V and J ends lost 4 bases and 0 bases respectively, with 12 bases between them. This CDR3 has 15 amino acids. CDR3: CASSLQTASTDTQYF. The CDR3 bases are TGCGCCAGCAGCCTACAGACCGCTAGCACAGATACGCAGTATTTT.

The chain couples TRBV18 to TRBJ1-5; D not resolved. CDR1 is KGHSH and CDR2 is LQKENI in the germline V gene. This CDR3 has 15 residues. Trimming removed 3 bases at V and 4 bases at J, with 13 bases between. In nucleotides, the CDR3 is TGTGCCAGCTCACCGTCAGGTAATTCGAATCAGCCCCAGCATTTT. Its translation: CASSPSGNSNQPQHF.

V is TRBV7-2 and J is TRBJ2-2, with 10 bases that match TRBD2. The germline V gene has CDR1 SGHTA and CDR2 FQGNSA. The CDR3 spans 15 residues. J gave up 7 bases and V 6 bases, and 8 bases lay outside the gene matches. DNA of the CDR3: TGTGCCAGCAGTTCCCTAGCGGGAGTTGGCGGGGAGCTGTTTTTT. This gives the protein CASSSLAGVGGELFF.

The J gene is TRBJ2-3, the V gene TRBV19; D not resolved. V was shortened by 4 bases and J by 2 bases, with 13 bases between the two germline ends. The germline V gene encodes CDR1 LNHDA and CDR2 SQIVND (reference sequence). The CDR3 has 15 amino acids. CDR3 amino acids: CASSTRGLPTDTQYF. CDR3 bases: TGTGCCAGTAGTACGCGAGGATTGCCCACAGATACGCAGTATTTT.

The J gene is TRBJ2-3, the V gene TRBV11-2, with 11 bases that match TRBD2. The CDR3 runs to 16 residues. Trimming took 5 bases from V and 3 from J; bases not matched to a gene: 7. The V gene's germline CDR1 is SGHAT and CDR2 FQNNGV. The CDR3 nucleotides are TGTGCCAGCAGCACTAGCGGGAGCGCCGGGACAGATACGCAGTATTTT. This translates into CASSTSGSAGTDTQYF.

The chain employs TRBV5-1 and TRBJ2-5; D not certain. Per germline, CDR1 SGHRS and CDR2 YFSETQ. This CDR3 is 11 amino acids long. The germline V and J ends were trimmed by 0 bases and 11 bases, with 8 bases remaining between them. CDR3 amino acids: CASSLGREQYF. DNA of the CDR3: TGCGCCAGCAGCTTGGGCCGAGAGCAGTACTTC.

CDR3 sequence: CASSMFTGETYGYTF. The CDR3, as DNA: TGTGCCAGTAGTATGTTCACAGGAGAGACGTATGGCTACACCTTC. The V and J genes are TRBV19 and TRBJ1-2; TRBD1 might be the D (5 bases). The CDR3 is 15 amino acids. The germline V and J ends were trimmed by 3 bases and 5 bases, with 16 bases remaining between them. Germline assignment: CDR1 LNHDA and CDR2 SQIVND (reference sequence).

The genes are TRBV6-5 and TRBJ1-6; D uncertain. The length of the CDR3 is 13 residues. The V and J ends lost 2 bases and 7 bases respectively, with 6 bases between them. The germline V gene has CDR1 MNHEY and CDR2 SVGAGI. In nucleotides, the CDR3 is TGTGCCAGCAGTTACGGACTAAATTCACCCCTCCACTTT. Translation gives CASSYGLNSPLHF.